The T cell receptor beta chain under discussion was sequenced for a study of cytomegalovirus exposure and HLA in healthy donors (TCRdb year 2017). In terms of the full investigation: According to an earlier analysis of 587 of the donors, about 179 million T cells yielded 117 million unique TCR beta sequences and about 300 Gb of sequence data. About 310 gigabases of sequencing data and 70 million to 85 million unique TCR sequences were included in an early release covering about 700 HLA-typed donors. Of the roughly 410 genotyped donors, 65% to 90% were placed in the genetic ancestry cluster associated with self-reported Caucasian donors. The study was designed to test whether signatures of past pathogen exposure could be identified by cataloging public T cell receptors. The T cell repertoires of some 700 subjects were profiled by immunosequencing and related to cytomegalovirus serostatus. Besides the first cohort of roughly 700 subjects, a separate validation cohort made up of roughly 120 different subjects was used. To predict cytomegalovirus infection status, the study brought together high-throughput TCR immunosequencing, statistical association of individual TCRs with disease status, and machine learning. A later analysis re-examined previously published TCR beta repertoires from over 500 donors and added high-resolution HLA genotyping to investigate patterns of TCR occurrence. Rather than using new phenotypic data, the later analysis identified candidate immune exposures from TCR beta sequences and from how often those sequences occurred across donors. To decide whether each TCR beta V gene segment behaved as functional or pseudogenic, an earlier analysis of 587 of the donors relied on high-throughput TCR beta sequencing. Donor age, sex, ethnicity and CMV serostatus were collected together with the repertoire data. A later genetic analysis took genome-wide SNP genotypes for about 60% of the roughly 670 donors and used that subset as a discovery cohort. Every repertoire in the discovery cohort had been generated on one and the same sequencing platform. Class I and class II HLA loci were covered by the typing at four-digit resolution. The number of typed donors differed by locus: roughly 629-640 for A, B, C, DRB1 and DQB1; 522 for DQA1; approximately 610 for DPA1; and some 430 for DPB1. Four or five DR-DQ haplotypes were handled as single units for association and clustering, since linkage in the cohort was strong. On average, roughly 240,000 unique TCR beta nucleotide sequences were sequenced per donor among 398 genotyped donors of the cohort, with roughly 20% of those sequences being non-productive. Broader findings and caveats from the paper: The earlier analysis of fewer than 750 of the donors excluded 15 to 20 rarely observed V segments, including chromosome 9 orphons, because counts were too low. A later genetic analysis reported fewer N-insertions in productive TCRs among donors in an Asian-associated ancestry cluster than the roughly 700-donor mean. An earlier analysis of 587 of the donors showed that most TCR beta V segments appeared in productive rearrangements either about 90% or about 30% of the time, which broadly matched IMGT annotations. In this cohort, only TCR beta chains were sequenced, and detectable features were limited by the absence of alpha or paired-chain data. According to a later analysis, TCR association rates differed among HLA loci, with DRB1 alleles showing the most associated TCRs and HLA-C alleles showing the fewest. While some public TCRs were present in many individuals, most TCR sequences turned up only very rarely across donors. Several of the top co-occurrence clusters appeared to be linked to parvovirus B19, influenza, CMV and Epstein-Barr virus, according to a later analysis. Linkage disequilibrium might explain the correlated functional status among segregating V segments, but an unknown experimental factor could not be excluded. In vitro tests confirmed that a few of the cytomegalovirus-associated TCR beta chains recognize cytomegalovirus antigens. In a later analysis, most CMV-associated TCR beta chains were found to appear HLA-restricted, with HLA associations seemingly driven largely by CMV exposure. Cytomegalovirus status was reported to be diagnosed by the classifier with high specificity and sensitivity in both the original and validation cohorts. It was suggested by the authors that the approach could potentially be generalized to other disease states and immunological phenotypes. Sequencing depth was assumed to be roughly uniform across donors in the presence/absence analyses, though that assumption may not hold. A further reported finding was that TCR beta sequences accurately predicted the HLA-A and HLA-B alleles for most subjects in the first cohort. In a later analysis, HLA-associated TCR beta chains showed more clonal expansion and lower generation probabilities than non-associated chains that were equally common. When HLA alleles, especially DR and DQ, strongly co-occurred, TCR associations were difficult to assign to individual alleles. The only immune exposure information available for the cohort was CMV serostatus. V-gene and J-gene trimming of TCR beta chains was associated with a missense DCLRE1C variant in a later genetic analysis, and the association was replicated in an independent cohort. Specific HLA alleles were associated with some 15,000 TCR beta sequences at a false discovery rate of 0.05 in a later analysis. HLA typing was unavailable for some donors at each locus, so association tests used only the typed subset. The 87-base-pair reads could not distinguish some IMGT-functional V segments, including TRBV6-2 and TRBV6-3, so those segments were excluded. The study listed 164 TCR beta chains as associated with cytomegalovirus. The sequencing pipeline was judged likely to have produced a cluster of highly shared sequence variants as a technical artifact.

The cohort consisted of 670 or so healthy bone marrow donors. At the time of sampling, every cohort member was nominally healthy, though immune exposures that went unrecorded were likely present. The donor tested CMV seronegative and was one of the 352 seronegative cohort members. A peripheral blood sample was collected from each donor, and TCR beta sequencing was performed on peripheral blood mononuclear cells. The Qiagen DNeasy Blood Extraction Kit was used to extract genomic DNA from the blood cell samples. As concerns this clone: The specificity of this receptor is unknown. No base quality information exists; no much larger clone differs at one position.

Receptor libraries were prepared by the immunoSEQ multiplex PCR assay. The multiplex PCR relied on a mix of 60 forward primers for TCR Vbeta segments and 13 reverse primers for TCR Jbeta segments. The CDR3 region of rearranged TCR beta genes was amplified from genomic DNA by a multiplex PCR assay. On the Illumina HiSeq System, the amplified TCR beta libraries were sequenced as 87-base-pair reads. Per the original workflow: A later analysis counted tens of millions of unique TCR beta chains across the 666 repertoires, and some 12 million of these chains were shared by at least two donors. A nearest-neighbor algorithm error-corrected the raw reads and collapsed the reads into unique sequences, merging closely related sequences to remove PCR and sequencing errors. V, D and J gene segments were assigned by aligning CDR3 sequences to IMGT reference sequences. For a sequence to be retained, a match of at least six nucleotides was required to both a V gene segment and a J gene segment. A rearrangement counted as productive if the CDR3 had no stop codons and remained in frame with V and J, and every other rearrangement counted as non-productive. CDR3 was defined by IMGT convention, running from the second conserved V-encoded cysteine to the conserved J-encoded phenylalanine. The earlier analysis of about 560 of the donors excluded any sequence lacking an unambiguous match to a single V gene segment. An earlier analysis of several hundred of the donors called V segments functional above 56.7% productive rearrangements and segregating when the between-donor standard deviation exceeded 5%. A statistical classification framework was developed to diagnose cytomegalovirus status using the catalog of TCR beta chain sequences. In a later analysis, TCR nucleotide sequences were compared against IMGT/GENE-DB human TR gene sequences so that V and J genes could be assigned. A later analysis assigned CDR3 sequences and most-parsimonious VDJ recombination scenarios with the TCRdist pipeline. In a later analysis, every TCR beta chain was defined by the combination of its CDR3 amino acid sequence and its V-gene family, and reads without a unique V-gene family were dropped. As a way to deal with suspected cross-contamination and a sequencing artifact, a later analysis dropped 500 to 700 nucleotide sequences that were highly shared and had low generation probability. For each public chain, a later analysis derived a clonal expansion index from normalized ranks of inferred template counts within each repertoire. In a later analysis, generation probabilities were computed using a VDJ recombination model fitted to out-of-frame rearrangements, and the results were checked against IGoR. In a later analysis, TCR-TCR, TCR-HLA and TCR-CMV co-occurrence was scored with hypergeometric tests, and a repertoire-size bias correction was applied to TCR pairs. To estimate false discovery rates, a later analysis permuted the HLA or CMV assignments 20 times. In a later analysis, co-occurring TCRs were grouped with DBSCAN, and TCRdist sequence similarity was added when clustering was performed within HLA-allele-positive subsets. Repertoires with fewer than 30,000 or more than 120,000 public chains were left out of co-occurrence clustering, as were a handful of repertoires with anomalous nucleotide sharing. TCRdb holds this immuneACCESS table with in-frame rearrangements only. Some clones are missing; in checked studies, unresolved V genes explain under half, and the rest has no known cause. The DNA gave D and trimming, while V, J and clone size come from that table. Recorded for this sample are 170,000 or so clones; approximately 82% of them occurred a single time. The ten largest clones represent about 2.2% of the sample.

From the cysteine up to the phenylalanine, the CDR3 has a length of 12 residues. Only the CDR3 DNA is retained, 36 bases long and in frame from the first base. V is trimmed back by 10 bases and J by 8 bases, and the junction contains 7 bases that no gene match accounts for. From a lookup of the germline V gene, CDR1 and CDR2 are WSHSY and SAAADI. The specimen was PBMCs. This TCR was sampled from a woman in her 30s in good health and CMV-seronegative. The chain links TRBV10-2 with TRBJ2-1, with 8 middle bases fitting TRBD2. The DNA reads TGCGCCACCTTTAGCGGGGTCGATGAGCAGTTCTTC. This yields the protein CATFSGVDEQFF.